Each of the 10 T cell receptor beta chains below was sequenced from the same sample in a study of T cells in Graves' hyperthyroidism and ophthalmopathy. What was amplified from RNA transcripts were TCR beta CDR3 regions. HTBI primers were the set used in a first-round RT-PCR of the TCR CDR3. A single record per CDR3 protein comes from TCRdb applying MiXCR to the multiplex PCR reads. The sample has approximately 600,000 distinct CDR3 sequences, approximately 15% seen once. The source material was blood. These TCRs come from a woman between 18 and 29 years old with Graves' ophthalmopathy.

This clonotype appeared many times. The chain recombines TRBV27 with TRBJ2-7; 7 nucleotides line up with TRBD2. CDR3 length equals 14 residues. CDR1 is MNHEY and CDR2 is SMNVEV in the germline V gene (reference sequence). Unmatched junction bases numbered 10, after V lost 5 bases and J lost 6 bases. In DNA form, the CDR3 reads TGTGCCAGCAGTCAAGGACTAGGTTCGGGCGAGCAGTACTTC. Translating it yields CASSQGLGSGEQYF.

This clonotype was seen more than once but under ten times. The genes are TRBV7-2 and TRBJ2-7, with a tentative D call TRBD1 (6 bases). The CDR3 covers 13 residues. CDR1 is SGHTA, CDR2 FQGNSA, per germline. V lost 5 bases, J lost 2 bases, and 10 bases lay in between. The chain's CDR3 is CASSDRRAYEQYF. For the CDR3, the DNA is TGTGCCAGCAGCGACAGGCGAGCCTACGAGCAGTACTTC.

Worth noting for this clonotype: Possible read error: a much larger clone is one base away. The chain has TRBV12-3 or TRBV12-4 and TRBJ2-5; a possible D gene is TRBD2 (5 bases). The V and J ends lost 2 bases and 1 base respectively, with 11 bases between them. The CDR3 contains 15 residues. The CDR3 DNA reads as TGTGCCAGCAGTTTAACCAGCGGACTCCAAGAGACCCAGTACTTC. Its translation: CASSLTSGLQETQYF.

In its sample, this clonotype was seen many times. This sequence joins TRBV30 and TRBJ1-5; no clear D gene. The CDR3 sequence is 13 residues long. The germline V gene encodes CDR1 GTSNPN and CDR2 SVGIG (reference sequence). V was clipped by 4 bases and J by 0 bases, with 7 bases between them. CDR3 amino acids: CAWKKNSNQPQHF. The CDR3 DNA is TGTGCCTGGAAAAAGAATAGCAATCAGCCCCAGCATTTT.

The CDR3, as DNA: TGTGCCATCAGCCCCGGGACACCTAGCGGGGAGCTGTTTTTT. Protein product: CAISPGTPSGELFF. This chain links TRBV10-3 with TRBJ2-2; perhaps TRBD1 as D (6 bases). V was clipped by 6 bases and J by 7 bases, with 15 bases between them. Germline V lookup: CDR1 ENHRY, CDR2 SYGVKD. CDR3 length equals 14 residues.

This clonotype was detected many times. The CDR3 DNA follows: TGTGCCAGCAGTTACCTAGGACTAGCGGGAGGGCCGAGAGAGCAGTACTTC. Amino acid sequence: CASSYLGLAGGPREQYF. The V call is TRBV7-2, the J call TRBJ2-7, with 15 bases lining up with TRBD2. The ends lost 6 bases at V and 7 bases at J; junction bases unmatched: 13. Germline assignment: CDR1 SGHTA and CDR2 FQGNSA. This CDR3 region has 17 residues.

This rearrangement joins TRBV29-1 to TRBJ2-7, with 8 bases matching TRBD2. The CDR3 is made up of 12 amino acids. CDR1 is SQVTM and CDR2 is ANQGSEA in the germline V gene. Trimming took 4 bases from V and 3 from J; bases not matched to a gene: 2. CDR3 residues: CSVVAGIYEQYF. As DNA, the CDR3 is TGCAGCGTTGTAGCGGGGATCTACGAGCAGTACTTC.

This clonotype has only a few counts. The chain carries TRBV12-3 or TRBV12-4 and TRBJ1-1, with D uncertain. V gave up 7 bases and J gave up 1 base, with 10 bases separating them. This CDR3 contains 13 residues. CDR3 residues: CASTRATNTEAFF. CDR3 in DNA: TGTGCCAGCACTAGGGCCACGAACACTGAAGCTTTCTTT.

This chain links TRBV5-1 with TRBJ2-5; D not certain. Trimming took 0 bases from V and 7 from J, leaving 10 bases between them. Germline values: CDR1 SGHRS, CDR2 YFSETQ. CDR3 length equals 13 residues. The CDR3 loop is CASSLAPIGTQYF. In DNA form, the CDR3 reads TGCGCCAGCAGCTTGGCCCCAATCGGGACCCAGTACTTC.

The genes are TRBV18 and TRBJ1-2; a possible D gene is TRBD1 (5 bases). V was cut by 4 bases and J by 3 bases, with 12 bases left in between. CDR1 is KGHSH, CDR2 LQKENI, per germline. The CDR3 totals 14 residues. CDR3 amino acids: CASSLNEGDYGYTF. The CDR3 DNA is TGTGCCAGCTCACTCAACGAAGGGGACTATGGCTACACCTTC.